This TCR beta chain was profiled in a study of T cells in Graves' hyperthyroidism and ophthalmopathy. The CDR3 is 15 residues long. Germline assignment: CDR1 MNHEY and CDR2 SVGEGT. The V segment lost 4 bases and the J segment 3 bases; nucleotides outside the gene matches: 8. RNA transcripts gave rise to amplified TCR beta CDR3 regions. The HTBI primer set served for first-round RT-PCR of the TCR CDR3. TCRdb analysed the multiplex PCR reads with MiXCR anew, one entry per CDR3 protein. This table holds fewer than 300,000 distinct CDR3 sequences, less than 30% found once. The TCR originated in a man aged 40-49 years with Graves' hyperthyroidism that later progressed to Graves' ophthalmopathy. The chain couples TRBV6-2 or TRBV6-3 to TRBJ2-5, with TRBD1 matching over 7 bases. Sequenced material: blood. The CDR3 spells CASSSPTGLKETQYF. The DNA of the CDR3 is TGTGCCAGCAGTTCCCCGACAGGGTTGAAAGAGACCCAGTACTTC.